One TCR beta chain is described in this entry. Its antigen is still unknown. This specimen comes from a study of T cell clones after liver transplantation. Only in-frame clones appear in the TCRdb table, and some are missing; sequencing was by immunoSEQ multiplex PCR. The table includes 9,200 or so clones, 70% to 85% detected once. The study, taken as a whole, reports: In a couple of subjects, few donor cells limited the measurable donor-reactive repertoire.

Germline CDR1 MNHNY, CDR2 SVGAGI (reference sequence). V gave up 10 bases and J gave up 6 bases; unmatched junction bases: 4. The CDR3 is 14 residues long. The sequence derives from a human patient who received a liver transplant. Some T cells may possibly be graft donor cells. V gene TRBV6-6 combines with J gene TRBJ2-2, with 14 bases matching TRBD2. The sequencing used CD8+ T cells from blood, collected at the 22-month timepoint. The CDR3 DNA reads as TGTGCCACAAGACTAGCGGGGGGGCCCGGGGAGCTGTTTTTT. It codes for CATRLAGGPGELFF.